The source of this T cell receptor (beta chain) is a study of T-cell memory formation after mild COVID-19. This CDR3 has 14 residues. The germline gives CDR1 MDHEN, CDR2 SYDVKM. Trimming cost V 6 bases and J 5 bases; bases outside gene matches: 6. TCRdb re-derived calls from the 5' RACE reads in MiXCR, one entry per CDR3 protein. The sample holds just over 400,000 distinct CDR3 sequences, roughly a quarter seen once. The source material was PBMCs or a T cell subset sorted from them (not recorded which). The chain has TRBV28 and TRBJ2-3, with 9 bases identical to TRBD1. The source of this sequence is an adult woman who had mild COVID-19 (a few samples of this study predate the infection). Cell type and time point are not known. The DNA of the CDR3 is TGTGCCAGCAGCCTTTACAGGGGGCAAGATACGCAGTATTTT. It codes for CASSLYRGQDTQYF.